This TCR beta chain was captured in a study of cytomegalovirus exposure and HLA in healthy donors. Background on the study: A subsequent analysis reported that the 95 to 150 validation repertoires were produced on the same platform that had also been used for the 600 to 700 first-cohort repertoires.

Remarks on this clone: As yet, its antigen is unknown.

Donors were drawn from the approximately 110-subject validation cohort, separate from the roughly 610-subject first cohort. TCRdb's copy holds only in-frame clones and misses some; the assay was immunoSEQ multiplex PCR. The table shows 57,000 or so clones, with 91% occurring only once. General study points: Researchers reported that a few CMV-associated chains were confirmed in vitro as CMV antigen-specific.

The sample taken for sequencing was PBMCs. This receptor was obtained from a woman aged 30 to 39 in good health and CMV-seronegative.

CDR3 sequence (DNA): TGTGCCAGCAGCTTCGGGATCGAAGAGACCCAGTACTTC. It translates to CASSFGIEETQYF. The chain links TRBV6-5 to TRBJ2-5; maybe TRBD2 (5 bases). Germline lookup yields CDR1 MNHEY and CDR2 SVGAGI. CDR3 length: 13 residues. Trimming removed 6 bases at V and 3 bases at J, with 11 bases between.